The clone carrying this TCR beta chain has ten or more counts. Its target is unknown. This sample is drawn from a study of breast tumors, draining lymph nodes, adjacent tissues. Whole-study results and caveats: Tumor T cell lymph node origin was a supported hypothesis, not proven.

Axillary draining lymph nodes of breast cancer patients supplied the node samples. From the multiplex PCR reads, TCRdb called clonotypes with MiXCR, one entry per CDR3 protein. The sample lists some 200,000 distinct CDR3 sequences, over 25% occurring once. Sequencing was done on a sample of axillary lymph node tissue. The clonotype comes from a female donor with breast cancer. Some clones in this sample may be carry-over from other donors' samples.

The CDR3 loop is CSAGKTGASYEQYF. The DNA of the CDR3 is TGCAGTGCTGGCAAGACAGGGGCGTCCTACGAGCAGTACTTC. The rearrangement joins TRBV20-1 to TRBJ2-7; TRBD1 agrees at 8 bases. From germline, CDR1 is DFQATT and CDR2 SNEGSKA (reference sequence). V lost 5 bases and J lost 1; bases outside the gene matches: 7. The CDR3 is 14 residues long.